This T cell receptor beta chain derives from a study of T cells in Graves' hyperthyroidism and ophthalmopathy. Germline V gene sequence: CDR1 MNHNS, CDR2 SASEGT. The V gene end was trimmed by 6 bases and the J gene end by 1 base; junction bases not matched to a gene: 8. This CDR3 has 15 residues. Blood dates from first hyperthyroidism diagnosis, before any ophthalmopathy symptoms. RNA transcripts were the template for amplifying TCR beta CDR3 regions. The HTBI primer set was used in a first-round RT-PCR of the TCR CDR3. TCRdb reprocessed the multiplex PCR reads via MiXCR and lists one record per CDR3 protein. Of more than 550,000 distinct CDR3 sequences in the sample, roughly 20% were seen once. This clonotype showed up many times.

The material sequenced was blood. The sequence was obtained from a woman aged 50 to 60 with Graves' hyperthyroidism that later progressed to Graves' ophthalmopathy. The chain employs TRBV6-1 and TRBJ2-7; 8 bases match TRBD1. CDR3 coding DNA: TGTGCCAGCAGCACCGGACAGGGAACTTCCTACGAGCAGTACTTC. Amino acids: CASSTGQGTSYEQYF.